The 10 T cell receptor beta chains below all came from one sample that was sequenced in a study of CD8 T cells in ankylosing spondylitis (dated by TCRdb to 2015 to 2018). Library generation was performed with 5' RACE. Sequencing instrument: Illumina HiSeq 2500. TCRdb trimmed the raw reads at Q25, called clones with MiXCR and kept productive beta chains. Entries that share a CDR3 protein sequence are merged under the most common genes and DNA. This sample holds about 240,000 distinct CDR3 sequences; more than 9% were observed only once. 2.6% of the sample comes from the top ten. Source material: blood, either unsorted or a sorted T cell fraction (not recorded which). The receptors here all came from a male donor with ankylosing spondylitis or in good health (not recorded which).

This clonotype showed up many times. The chain links TRBV12-3 or TRBV12-4 to TRBJ2-1, with a possible D match to TRBD2 (6 bases). V gave up 2 bases and J gave up 2 bases, with 7 bases separating them. This CDR3 spans 14 amino acids. CDR3 nucleotides: TGTGCCAGCAGTTTACGGGGGACCTACAATGAGCAGTTCTTC. The encoded protein is CASSLRGTYNEQFF.

This clonotype turned up a few times. The DNA of the CDR3 is TGCAGTGCTAGAAGTAGTGGCGGTGAAAACTATGGCTACACCTTC. It specifies CSARSSGGENYGYTF. The chain combines TRBV20-1 with TRBJ1-2; D not certain. Trimming pared 2 bases from V and 2 bases from J, leaving 15 bases between. CDR1 is DFQATT and CDR2 is SNEGSKA in the germline V gene (reference sequence). This CDR3 contains 15 residues.

This clonotype appeared a few times. A read error is possible here, since a much larger clone lies one base away. Written as DNA, the CDR3 is TGCGCCAGCAGCTTTCGCCGGGCCCCCGGAAACACCATATATTTT. It is translated as CASSFRRAPGNTIYF. V is TRBV4-1 and J is TRBJ1-3; no clear D. Trimming pared 5 bases from V and 4 bases from J, leaving 15 bases between. The CDR3 is made up of 15 amino acids. Per germline, CDR1 MGHRA and CDR2 YSYEKL.

At least ten counts were recorded for this clonotype. The J gene is TRBJ2-1, the V gene TRBV11-2; no clear D. CDR3 length equals 13 residues. Germline CDR1 is SGHAT and CDR2 is FQNNGV. The germline V and J ends were trimmed by 1 base and 8 bases, with 9 bases remaining between them. The CDR3 sequence is CASSLGSRHEQFF. The CDR3 bases are TGTGCCAGCAGCTTAGGATCTAGACATGAGCAGTTCTTC.

Many counts were recorded for this clonotype. The J gene is TRBJ1-2, the V gene TRBV12-3 or TRBV12-4, with 12 bases matching TRBD1. CDR3 length: 15 amino acids. The ends lost 3 bases at V and 8 bases at J; junction bases unmatched: 7. The CDR3 spells CASSFSGTGGRGYTF. Written as DNA, the CDR3 is TGTGCCAGCAGTTTCTCCGGGACAGGGGGCAGAGGCTACACCTTC.

This clonotype appeared many times. This sequence joins TRBV9 and TRBJ2-1; D not certain. The CDR3 has 13 amino acids. V lost 0 bases, J lost 7 bases, and 8 bases lay in between. Per germline, CDR1 SGDLS and CDR2 YYNGEE. CDR3 sequence: CASSVGVSNEQFF. CDR3 in DNA: TGTGCCAGCAGCGTAGGGGTTAGTAATGAGCAGTTCTTC.

This clonotype was seen repeatedly, ten times or more. This rearrangement joins TRBV4-1 to TRBJ2-4, with a possible D match to TRBD2 (5 bases). CDR3 length: 13 residues. Germline V lookup: CDR1 MGHRA, CDR2 YSYEKL. Trimming removed 3 bases from V and 9 bases from J, with 12 bases in between. The CDR3 sequence: CASSHGPGGIQYF. In DNA form, the CDR3 reads TGCGCCAGCAGCCACGGCCCCGGAGGCATTCAGTACTTC.

This clonotype has only a few counts. The chain is built from TRBV7-2 and TRBJ2-3; D tentatively fits TRBD1 or TRBD2 (6 bases each). V lost 5 bases and J lost 0, with 12 bases in between. The CDR3 spans 15 residues. The V gene's germline CDR1 is SGHTA and CDR2 FQGNSA. The CDR3 is CASSEGGRSTDTQYF. The CDR3 DNA sequence: TGTGCCAGCAGCGAGGGGGGAAGGAGCACAGATACGCAGTATTTT.

V and J are TRBV12-2 and TRBJ2-1; TRBD2 was called by the table and not checked on the DNA. TRBV12-2 is a documented pseudogene. CDR3 length: 19 residues. The CDR3 region has the DNA TGTGCAAGTCACAGACAGCTAGCGGGCCTACAATTCTCTTACAATGAGCAGTTCTTC. It codes for CASHRQLAGLQFSYNEQFF.

The table lists this clonotype with many counts. The gene calls are TRBV29-1 and TRBJ2-1; the match to TRBD2 covers 9 bases. The CDR3 consists of 16 residues. V dropped 4 bases and J dropped 0; count of bases not matched to a gene: 7. Germline V gene data show CDR1 as SQVTM and CDR2 as ANQGSEA. As DNA, the CDR3 is TGCAGCGTTGCCGGGACTAGCCGGAGCTCCTACAATGAGCAGTTCTTC. Translated: CSVAGTSRSSYNEQFF.